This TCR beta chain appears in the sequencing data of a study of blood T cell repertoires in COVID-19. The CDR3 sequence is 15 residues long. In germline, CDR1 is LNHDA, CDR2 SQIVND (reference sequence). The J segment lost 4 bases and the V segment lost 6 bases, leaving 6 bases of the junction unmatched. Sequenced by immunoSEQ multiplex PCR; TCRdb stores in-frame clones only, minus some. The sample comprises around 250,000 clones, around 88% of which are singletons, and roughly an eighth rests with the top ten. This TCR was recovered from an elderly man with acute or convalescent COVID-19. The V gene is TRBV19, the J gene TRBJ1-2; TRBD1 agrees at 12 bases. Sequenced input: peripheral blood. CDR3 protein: CASSGRDRGPYGYTF. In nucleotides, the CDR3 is TGTGCCAGTAGCGGAAGGGACAGGGGGCCCTATGGCTACACCTTC.